Listed below are T cell receptor beta chains from one sample, sequenced in a study of shared clonotypes between healthy human individuals. Generated by immunoSEQ multiplex PCR, the TCRdb table keeps only in-frame clones and is missing some. The sample records 560,000 or so clones, approximately 96% being singletons. Sequenced sample: naive CD8+ T cells sorted from blood. Receptors originate from a woman under 40 in good health. Each CDR3 is given without its conserved first and last residue. The D gene is left open where the match is weak.

V,D,CDR3
TRBV11-2,NA,ASSLDPSEQY
TRBV27,TRBD1,ASSDRGSTDTQY
TRBV6-1,NA,ASSEMDTEAF
TRBV4-2,NA,ASSQDPYYSNQPQH
TRBV28,TRBD1,ASSRPGQPNQPQH
TRBV9,TRBD1,ASSVGDRGMGMATDTQY
TRBV7-2,NA,ASSHFDRRNYGYT
TRBV7-9,NA,ASSSPDSLEAF
TRBV28,NA,ASSPPRVSNTGELF
TRBV19,NA,ASALRGLTREQY
TRBV5-4,NA,ASSFAGTWF
TRBV28,NA,ASRVHVMNNEQF
TRBV5-5,NA,ASSASTEAF
TRBV5-4,TRBD2,ASSPTGLQYNEQF
TRBV2,TRBD2,ASSEYLGLGAHEQY
TRBV27,NA,ASSSWGNEQF
TRBV28,NA,ASSFEATNTEAF
TRBV10-3,TRBD2,AISSGLAGGLSSTDTQY
TRBV19,NA,ASSIVSGTYNEQF
TRBV21-1,NA,ASSYIEDRAFSGANVLT
TRBV5-4,NA,ASSLEGGLPDTQY
TRBV6-1,NA,ASSELTGELF
TRBV28,TRBD2,ASSSAGLLPSDEQF
TRBV19,NA,ASSMVTNYGYT
TRBV28,TRBD1,ASSPRTGRQETQY
TRBV27,TRBD2,ASSPLAGVTDTQY
TRBV9,NA,AGSVVTPSDADNEQF
TRBV29-1,NA,SVAPGRGYEQY
TRBV27,NA,ASSLFTQAAEQY
TRBV13,TRBD1,ASSYGDRGSEQY
TRBV6-5,NA,ASSSTSTDTQY
TRBV2,NA,ASSQWENTEAF
TRBV5-1,NA,ASSLRGEVVSSYNEQF
TRBV11-2,TRBD2,ASSLALAGATYEQY
TRBV5-4,NA,ASSLKGVVYEQY
TRBV4-1,TRBD2,ASSHTTSGVYEQY
TRBV4-1,TRBD2,ASSQLLREDHYEQY
TRBV18,TRBD1,ASSPGTGAYNEQF